These 22 T cell receptor beta chains were sequenced from one sample in a study of blood T cell repertoires in COVID-19. Using immunoSEQ multiplex PCR, the repertoire was profiled, and TCRdb retains in-frame clones only, with some absent. Of roughly 190,000 clones in the sample, approximately 80% were seen once. What was sequenced was peripheral blood. These receptors were taken from a woman between 35 and 50 years old with COVID-19, enrolled during active disease.

The chain couples TRBV6-4 to TRBJ2-1; tentatively, D is TRBD2 (6 bases). V was clipped by 3 bases and J by 6 bases, with 15 bases between them. This CDR3 is 15 amino acids long. The germline V gene encodes CDR1 MRHNA and CDR2 SNTAGT. The chain's CDR3 is CASSESGIGGNEQFF. DNA of the CDR3: TGTGCCAGCAGTGAATCGGGTATCGGGGGCAATGAGCAGTTCTTC.

The chain links TRBV19 to TRBJ2-2, with D uncertain. The CDR3 extends over 16 amino acids. V was clipped by 4 bases and J by 6 bases, with 18 bases between them. Germline CDR1 reads LNHDA; CDR2 reads SQIVND (reference sequence). The CDR3 region is CASSNKRSPLPGELFF. The DNA of the CDR3 is TGTGCCAGTAGTAATAAACGCAGTCCCCTGCCCGGGGAGCTGTTTTTT.

The rearrangement links TRBV11-3 to TRBJ2-1; TRBD2 agrees at 9 bases. J gave up 8 bases and V 5 bases, and 13 bases lay outside the gene matches. CDR1 and CDR2 (germline): SGHNT, YENEEA. The CDR3 loop spans 16 amino acids. In DNA, the CDR3 is TGTGCCAGCAGCCCCGGAGTTGCGGGGGGGCCTGATGAGCAGTTCTTC. This gives the protein CASSPGVAGGPDEQFF.

The chain links TRBV19 to TRBJ2-6, with D unclear. This CDR3 has 16 amino acids. V was trimmed by 5 bases and J by 4 bases, leaving 15 bases between them. Germline CDR1 reads LNHDA; CDR2 reads SQIVND (reference sequence). CDR3 bases: TGTGCCAGTAGTGCCCGCAGGCCGGCAGGGGCCAACGTCCTGACTTTC. It is translated as CASSARRPAGANVLTF.

This clone was observed a single time. The rearrangement links TRBV20-1 to TRBJ2-3; tentatively, D is TRBD2 (7 bases). The CDR3 consists of 14 residues. Germline values: CDR1 DFQATT, CDR2 SNEGSKA (reference sequence). V gave up 3 bases and J gave up 5 bases, with 15 bases separating them. The CDR3 nucleotides are TGCAGTGCTAGTCCGGGGGGCGGTGGAGATACGCAGTATTTT. Amino acids: CSASPGGGGDTQYF.

This chain uses TRBV12-3 or TRBV12-4 with TRBJ1-1, with unresolved D. This CDR3 has 13 residues. V dropped 5 bases and J dropped 4 bases, with 11 bases sitting between them. CDR3 sequence: CASSTPGLTEAFF. The CDR3 bases are TGTGCCAGCAGTACCCCTGGCCTCACTGAAGCTTTCTTT.

V and J are TRBV3-1 (or the pseudogene TRBV3-2) and TRBJ2-4, with TRBD1 identical over 7 bases. V lost 10 bases to trimming and J lost 0 bases; unmatched junction nucleotides: 12. Looked up from germline, CDR1 is LGHDT and CDR2 is YNNKEL (reference sequence). CDR3 length: 16 residues. The CDR3 loop is CATRDSSGGAKNIQYF. In nucleotides, the CDR3 is TGTGCCACTAGGGACAGTTCGGGTGGAGCCAAAAACATTCAGTACTTC.

The CDR3 here is CASSLGTTQETQYF. Here the CDR3 DNA reads TGTGCCAGCAGCTTAGGGACAACCCAAGAGACCCAGTACTTC. V and J are TRBV7-9 and TRBJ2-5; tentative D call: TRBD1 (5 bases). The V end lost 1 base, the J end lost 1 base, and 7 bases lay between the germline ends. This CDR3 region has 14 residues. Germline assignment: CDR1 SEHNR and CDR2 FQNEAQ (reference sequence).

The chain joins TRBV9 to TRBJ1-4; perhaps TRBD1 as D (6 bases). The CDR3 has 15 residues. The V gene lost 0 bases and the J gene lost 7 bases, with 13 bases spanning the gap. Per the germline V gene, CDR1 is SGDLS and CDR2 is YYNGEE. The CDR3 loop is CASSVDGGVGEKLFF. The CDR3 DNA reads TGTGCCAGCAGCGTAGATGGGGGCGTCGGTGAAAAACTGTTTTTT.

The rearrangement uses TRBV10-3 and TRBJ1-6; TRBD1 agrees at 7 bases. Germline V gene data show CDR1 as ENHRY and CDR2 as SYGVKD. The CDR3 length is 13 residues. V was pared by 2 bases and J by 10 bases, with 2 bases of the junction left unmatched. The CDR3 bases are TGTGCCATCAGTGAGACAGGGGACTCACCCCTCCACTTT. This sequence encodes CAISETGDSPLHF.

This sequence joins TRBV30 and TRBJ1-2, with D perhaps TRBD1 (5 bases). The CDR3 spans 14 residues. V gave up 0 bases and J gave up 7 bases, with 15 bases separating them. Per the germline V gene, CDR1 is GTSNPN and CDR2 is SVGIG (reference sequence). CDR3 sequence reads: CAWSVLKGQGGYTF. CDR3 DNA: TGTGCCTGGAGTGTTCTTAAGGGGCAAGGTGGCTACACCTTC.

The rearrangement uses TRBV30 and TRBJ1-1; D is ambiguous. V lost 0 bases and J lost 3, with 8 bases in between. CDR1 and CDR2 (germline): GTSNPN, SVGIG (reference sequence). The length of the CDR3 is 13 residues. This chain's CDR3 is CAWSVIAYTEAFF. The CDR3 DNA is TGTGCCTGGAGTGTGATAGCTTACACTGAAGCTTTCTTT.

The chain joins TRBV20-1 to TRBJ2-7; the D gene is possibly TRBD1 (5 bases). The CDR3 sequence is 12 residues long. Germline loops: CDR1 DFQATT, CDR2 SNEGSKA (reference sequence). Trimming pared 3 bases from V and 7 bases from J, leaving 13 bases between. DNA for the CDR3: TGCAGTGCTAGTGGACACAACCGTGAGCAGTACTTC. This gives the protein CSASGHNREQYF.

The V call is TRBV12-3 or TRBV12-4, the J call TRBJ1-1, with a weak D call TRBD1 (5 bases). V lost 8 bases and J 6 bases, leaving 16 bases between the germline ends. This CDR3 has 13 residues. CDR3 bases: TGTGCCAGCTCCTTAACGGGGGAGGCTGAAGCTTTCTTT. This codes for CASSLTGEAEAFF.

The sample holds a few counts of this clone. CDR3 sequence reads: CASGLDRGNEQYV. Written as DNA, the CDR3 is TGTGCTAGTGGTTTGGACAGGGGGAACGAGCAGTACGTC. The rearrangement uses TRBV12-5 and TRBJ2-7; 8 bases are a match to TRBD1. The CDR3 has 13 amino acids. The germline V gene has CDR1 LGHNT and CDR2 FRNRAP. V lost 1 base to trimming and J lost 5 bases; unmatched junction nucleotides: 1.

The rearrangement links TRBV3-1 (or the pseudogene TRBV3-2) to TRBJ1-1; D is undetermined. This CDR3 comprises 15 residues. Germline V lookup: CDR1 LGHDT, CDR2 YNNKEL (reference sequence). V lost 0 bases and J 1 base, leaving 9 bases between the germline ends. The CDR3 coding sequence is TGTGCCAGCAGCCAAGAGTTGACTGGGAACACTGAAGCTTTCTTT. Its translation: CASSQELTGNTEAFF.

The chain is built from TRBV18 and TRBJ2-1; TRBD2 matches at 14 bases. The CDR3 sequence is 16 residues long. The junction had 5 bases not matched to a gene; V was cut back by 4 bases and J by 6 bases. The germline gives CDR1 KGHSH, CDR2 LQKENI. CDR3 loop: CASSLSGLAGGNEQFF. CDR3 coding DNA: TGTGCCAGCTCACTCTCCGGACTAGCGGGAGGCAATGAGCAGTTCTTC.

The chain uses TRBV11-2 and TRBJ2-1, with 8 bases fitting TRBD2. With V trimmed by 1 base and J by 8 bases, 7 bases remained unmatched. From germline, CDR1 is SGHAT and CDR2 FQNNGV. CDR3 length: 15 amino acids. The CDR3 loop reads CASSLAGTSIYEQFF. Written as DNA, the CDR3 is TGTGCCAGCAGCTTAGCCGGGACTAGTATATATGAGCAGTTCTTC.

This sequence joins TRBV6-2 or TRBV6-3 and TRBJ2-3; D is uncertain. V lost 2 bases and J lost 0, with 9 bases in between. CDR1 MNHEY and CDR2 SVGEGT come from the germline V gene. The CDR3 is 15 residues long. CDR3 bases: TGTGCCAGCAGTTACCGGAGCCCTAGCACAGATACGCAGTATTTT. It is translated as CASSYRSPSTDTQYF.

This sequence joins TRBV6-5 and TRBJ1-1, with D tentatively TRBD1 (5 bases). Trimming pared 4 bases from V and 5 bases from J, leaving 8 bases between. Germline assignment: CDR1 MNHEY and CDR2 SVGAGI. This CDR3 contains 12 residues. CDR3 sequence: CASSFGGTEAFF. CDR3 nucleotide sequence: TGTGCCAGCAGTTTCGGGGGAACTGAAGCTTTCTTT.

Of note for this clone: Other DNA sequences within the sample encode an identical CDR3. This chain links TRBV7-8 with TRBJ2-5; D uncertain. Germline assignment: CDR1 SGHVS and CDR2 FQNEAQ. This CDR3 is built from 14 residues. V lost 0 bases and J lost 2, with 7 bases in between. The CDR3 protein is CASSLATVQETQYF. The CDR3 DNA reads TGTGCCAGCAGCTTAGCCACAGTTCAAGAGACCCAGTACTTC.

CDR3 residues: CASSPRTSINTQYF. The CDR3 coding sequence is TGTGCCAGCAGCCCACGGACTAGCATAAATACGCAGTATTTT. The chain joins TRBV3-1 (or the pseudogene TRBV3-2) to TRBJ2-3; 8 bases map to TRBD2. This CDR3 has 14 amino acids. Germline V gene lookup returns CDR1 LGHDT and CDR2 YNNKEL (reference sequence). With V trimmed by 4 bases and J by 7 bases, 7 bases remained unmatched.